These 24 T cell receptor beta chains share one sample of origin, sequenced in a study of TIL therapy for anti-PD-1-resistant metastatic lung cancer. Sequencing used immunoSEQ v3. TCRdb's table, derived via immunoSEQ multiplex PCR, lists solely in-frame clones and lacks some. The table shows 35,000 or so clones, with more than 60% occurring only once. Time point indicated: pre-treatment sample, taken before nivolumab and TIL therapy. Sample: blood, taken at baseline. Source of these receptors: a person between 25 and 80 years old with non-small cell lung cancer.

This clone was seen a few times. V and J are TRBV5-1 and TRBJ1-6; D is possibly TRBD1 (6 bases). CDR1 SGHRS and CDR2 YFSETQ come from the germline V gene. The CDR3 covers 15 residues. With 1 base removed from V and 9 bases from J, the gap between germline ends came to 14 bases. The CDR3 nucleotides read TGCGCCAGCAGCTTGAACCAGGGGACGGGTTCACCCCTCCACTTT. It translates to CASSLNQGTGSPLHF.

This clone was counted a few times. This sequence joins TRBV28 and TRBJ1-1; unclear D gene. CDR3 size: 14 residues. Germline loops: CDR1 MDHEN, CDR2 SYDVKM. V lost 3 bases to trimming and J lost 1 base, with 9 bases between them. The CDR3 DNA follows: TGTGCCAGCAGTTTTCAGCGGGAGAACACTGAAGCTTTCTTT. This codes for CASSFQRENTEAFF.

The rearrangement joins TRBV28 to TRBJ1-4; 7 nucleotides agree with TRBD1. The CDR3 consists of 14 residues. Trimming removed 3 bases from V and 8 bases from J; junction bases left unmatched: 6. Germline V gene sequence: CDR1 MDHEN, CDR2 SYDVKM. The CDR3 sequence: CASSFLQGDEKLFF. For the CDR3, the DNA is TGTGCCAGCAGTTTCCTCCAGGGGGACGAAAAACTGTTTTTT.

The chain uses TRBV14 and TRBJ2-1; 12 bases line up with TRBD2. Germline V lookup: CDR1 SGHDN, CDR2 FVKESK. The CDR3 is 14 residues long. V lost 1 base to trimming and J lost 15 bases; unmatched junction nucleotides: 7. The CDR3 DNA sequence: TGTGCCAGCAGCCAAGGTCCCCTAGCGGGGGGGTTGTTCTTC. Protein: CASSQGPLAGGLFF.

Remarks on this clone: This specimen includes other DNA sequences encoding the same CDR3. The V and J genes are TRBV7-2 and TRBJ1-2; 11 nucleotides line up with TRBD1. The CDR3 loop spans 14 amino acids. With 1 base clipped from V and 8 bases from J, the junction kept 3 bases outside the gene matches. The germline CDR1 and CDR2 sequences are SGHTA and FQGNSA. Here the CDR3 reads CASSLGTGGRGYTF. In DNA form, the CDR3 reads TGTGCCAGCAGCTTAGGGACAGGGGGCAGGGGCTACACCTTC.

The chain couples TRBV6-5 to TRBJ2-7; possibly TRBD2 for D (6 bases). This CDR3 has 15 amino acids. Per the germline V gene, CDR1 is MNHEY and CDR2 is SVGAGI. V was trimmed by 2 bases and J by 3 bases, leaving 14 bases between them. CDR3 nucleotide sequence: TGTGCCAGCAGTTACGGGGCGGGGTCCTACTACGAGCAGTACTTC. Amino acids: CASSYGAGSYYEQYF.

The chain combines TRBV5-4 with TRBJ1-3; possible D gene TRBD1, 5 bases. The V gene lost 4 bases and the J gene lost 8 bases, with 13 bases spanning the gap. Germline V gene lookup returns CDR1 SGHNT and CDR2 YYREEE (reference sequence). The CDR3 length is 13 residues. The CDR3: CASSHRGTDTIYF. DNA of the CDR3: TGTGCCAGCAGCCACCGGGGCACGGACACCATATATTTT.

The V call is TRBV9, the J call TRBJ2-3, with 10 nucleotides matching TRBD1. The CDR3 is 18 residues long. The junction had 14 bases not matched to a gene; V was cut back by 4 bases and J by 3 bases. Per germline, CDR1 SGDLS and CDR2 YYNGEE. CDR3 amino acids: CASSPRLAVDRGTDTQYF. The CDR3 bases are TGTGCCAGCAGCCCCCGGCTCGCCGTGGACAGGGGGACAGATACGCAGTATTTT. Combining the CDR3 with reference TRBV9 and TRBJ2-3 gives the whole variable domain DSGVTQTPKHLITATGQRVTLRCSPRSGDLSVYWYQQSLDQGLQFLIQYYNGEERAKGNILERFSAQQFPDLHSELNLSSLELGDSALYFCASSPRLAVDRGTDTQYFGPGTRLTVL.

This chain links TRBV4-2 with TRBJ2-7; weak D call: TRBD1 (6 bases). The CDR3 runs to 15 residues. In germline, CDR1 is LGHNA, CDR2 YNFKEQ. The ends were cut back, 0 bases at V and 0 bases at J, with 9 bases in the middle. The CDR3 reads CASSQDRGNSYEQYF. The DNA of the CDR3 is TGTGCCAGCAGCCAAGACAGGGGCAACTCCTACGAGCAGTACTTC.

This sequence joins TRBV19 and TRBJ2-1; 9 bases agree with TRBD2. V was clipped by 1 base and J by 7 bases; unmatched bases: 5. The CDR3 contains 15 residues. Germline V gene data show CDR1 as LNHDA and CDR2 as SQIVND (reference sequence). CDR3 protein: CASSIGSGGMNEQFF. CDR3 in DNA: TGTGCCAGTAGTATAGGAAGCGGGGGGATGAATGAGCAGTTCTTC.

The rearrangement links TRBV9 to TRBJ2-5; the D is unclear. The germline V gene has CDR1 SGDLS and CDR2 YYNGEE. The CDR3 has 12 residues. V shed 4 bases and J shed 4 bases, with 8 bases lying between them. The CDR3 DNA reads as TGTGCCAGCAGCCCCAGTGGAGAGACCCAGTACTTC. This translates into CASSPSGETQYF.

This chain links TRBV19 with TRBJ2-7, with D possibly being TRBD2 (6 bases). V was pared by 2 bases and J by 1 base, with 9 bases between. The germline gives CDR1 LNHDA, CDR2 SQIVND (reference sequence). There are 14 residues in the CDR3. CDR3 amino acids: CASSIMGGSYEQYF. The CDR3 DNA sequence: TGTGCCAGTAGTATAATGGGGGGTTCCTACGAGCAGTACTTC.

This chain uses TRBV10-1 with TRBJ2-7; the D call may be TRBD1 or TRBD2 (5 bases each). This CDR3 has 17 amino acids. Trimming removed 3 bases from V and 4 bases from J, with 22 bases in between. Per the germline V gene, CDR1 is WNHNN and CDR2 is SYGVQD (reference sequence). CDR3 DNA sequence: TGCGCCAGCAGTGATAGGGGACGATCCCCCGATAAATACGAGCAGTACTTC. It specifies CASSDRGRSPDKYEQYF.

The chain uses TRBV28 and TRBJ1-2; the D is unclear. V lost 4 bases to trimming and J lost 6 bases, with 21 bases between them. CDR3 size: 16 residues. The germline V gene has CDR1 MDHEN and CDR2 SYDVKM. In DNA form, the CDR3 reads TGTGCCAGCAGTTCCTTGCCCGCAGTGTATTACCATGGCTACACCTTC. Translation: CASSSLPAVYYHGYTF.

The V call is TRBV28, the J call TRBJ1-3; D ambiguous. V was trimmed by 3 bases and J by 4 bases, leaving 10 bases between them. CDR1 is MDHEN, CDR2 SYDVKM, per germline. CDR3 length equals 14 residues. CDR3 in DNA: TGTGCCAGCAGTTTGGCGGGAACGGGAAACACCATATATTTT. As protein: CASSLAGTGNTIYF.

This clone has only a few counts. The CDR3 reads CASTIGTDNSPLHF. Written as DNA, the CDR3 is TGTGCCAGTACGATCGGGACAGATAATTCACCCCTCCACTTT. The chain joins TRBV2 to TRBJ1-6, with 7 bases that match TRBD1. V gave up 9 bases and J gave up 5 bases; unmatched junction bases: 7. The CDR3 loop spans 14 amino acids. The germline gives CDR1 SNHLY, CDR2 FYNNEI.

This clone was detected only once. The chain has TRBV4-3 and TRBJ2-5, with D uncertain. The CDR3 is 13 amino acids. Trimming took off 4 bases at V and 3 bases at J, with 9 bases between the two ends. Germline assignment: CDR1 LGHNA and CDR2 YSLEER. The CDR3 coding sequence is TGCGCCAGCAGCCGGAATAGAAAAGAGACCCAGTACTTC. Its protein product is CASSRNRKETQYF.

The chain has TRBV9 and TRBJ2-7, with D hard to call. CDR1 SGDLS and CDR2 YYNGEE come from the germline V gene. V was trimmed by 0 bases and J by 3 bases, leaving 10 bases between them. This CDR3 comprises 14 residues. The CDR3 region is CASSVDPKSYEQYF. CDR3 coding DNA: TGTGCCAGCAGCGTAGATCCCAAGAGCTACGAGCAGTACTTC.

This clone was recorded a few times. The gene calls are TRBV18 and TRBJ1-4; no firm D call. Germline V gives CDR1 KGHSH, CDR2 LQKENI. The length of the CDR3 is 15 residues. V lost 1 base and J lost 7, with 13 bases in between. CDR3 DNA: TGTGCCAGCTCACCACTTCCGGGCGCCGGTGAAAAACTGTTTTTT. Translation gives CASSPLPGAGEKLFF. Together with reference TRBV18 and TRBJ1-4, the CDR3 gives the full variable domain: NAGVMQNPRHLVRRRGQEARLRCSPMKGHSHVYWYRQLPEEGLKFMVYLQKENIIDESGMPKERFSAEFPKEGPSILRIQQVVRGDSAAYFCASSPLPGAGEKLFFGSGTQLSVL.

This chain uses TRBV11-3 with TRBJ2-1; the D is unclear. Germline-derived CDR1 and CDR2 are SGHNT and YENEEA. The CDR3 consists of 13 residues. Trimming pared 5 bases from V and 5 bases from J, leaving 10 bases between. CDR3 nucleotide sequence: TGTGCCAGCAGCGTGGGTCCAAACAATGAGCAGTTCTTC. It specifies CASSVGPNNEQFF.

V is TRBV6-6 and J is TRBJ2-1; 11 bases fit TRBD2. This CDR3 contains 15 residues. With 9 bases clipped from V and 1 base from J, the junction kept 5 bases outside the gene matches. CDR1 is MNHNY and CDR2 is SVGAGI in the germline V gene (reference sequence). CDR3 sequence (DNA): TGTGCCAGAATAGCGGGAGGGATATCCTACAATGAGCAGTTCTTC. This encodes CARIAGGISYNEQFF.

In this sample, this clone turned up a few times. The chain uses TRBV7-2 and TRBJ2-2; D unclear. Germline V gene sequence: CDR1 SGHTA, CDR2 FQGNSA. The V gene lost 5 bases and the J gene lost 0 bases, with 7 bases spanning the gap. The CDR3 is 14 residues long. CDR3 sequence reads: CASSTGPNTGELFF. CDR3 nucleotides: TGTGCCAGCAGCACCGGGCCGAACACCGGGGAGCTGTTTTTT.

The CDR3 loop is CASSLLQGRPQHF. The CDR3 nucleotides are TGTGCCAGCAGCTTACTTCAGGGGCGGCCCCAGCATTTT. The chain links TRBV7-6 to TRBJ1-5, with D perhaps matching TRBD1 (6 bases). This CDR3 region has 13 residues. Looked up from germline, CDR1 is SGHVS and CDR2 is FNYEAQ. Trimming left V 2 bases short and J 9 bases short, with 11 bases between.

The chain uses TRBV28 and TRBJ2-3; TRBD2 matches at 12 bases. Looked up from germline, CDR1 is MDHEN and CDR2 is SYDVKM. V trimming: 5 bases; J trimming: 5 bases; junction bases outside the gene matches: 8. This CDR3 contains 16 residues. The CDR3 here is CASSIGLAGWRDTQYF. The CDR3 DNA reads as TGTGCCAGCAGTATCGGACTAGCGGGGTGGAGAGATACGCAGTATTTT.